This entry features one TCR beta chain sequence. Its specificity is unknown. V shed 1 base and J shed 4 bases, with 10 bases lying between them. Germline assignment: CDR1 LGHNA and CDR2 YSLEER. The CDR3 contains 14 residues. The data originate from a study of shared clonotypes between healthy human individuals. Points from the study as a whole: When compared with the clonotypes that were shared by all four sorted-subset donors, the non-shared clonotypes turned out to have lower generation probabilities.

Here immunoSEQ multiplex PCR was the method, and the copy in TCRdb shows in-frame clones only, minus some. Of about 2.4 million clones listed, more than 80% were seen once; the top ten hold over 0.12%. The V gene is TRBV4-3, the J gene TRBJ2-5, with D unresolved. The TCR sequence derives from a man younger than 35 in good health. What was sequenced was naive CD4+ T cells sorted from blood. The subset here: CD45RA+ positively selected. CDR3: CASSQGGRGETQYF. For the CDR3, the DNA is TGCGCCAGCAGCCAAGGCGGCAGAGGAGAGACCCAGTACTTC.